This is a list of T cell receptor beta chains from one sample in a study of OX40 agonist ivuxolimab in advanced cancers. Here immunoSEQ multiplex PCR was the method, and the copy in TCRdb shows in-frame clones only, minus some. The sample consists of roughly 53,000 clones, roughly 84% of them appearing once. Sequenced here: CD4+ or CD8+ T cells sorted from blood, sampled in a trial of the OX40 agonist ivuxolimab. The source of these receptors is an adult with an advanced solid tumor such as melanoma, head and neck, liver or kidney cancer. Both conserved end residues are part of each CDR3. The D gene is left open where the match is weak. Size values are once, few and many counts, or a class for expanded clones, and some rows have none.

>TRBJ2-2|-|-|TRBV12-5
TGTGCTAGTGGTTTGACTTCTAACACCGGGGAGCTGTTTTTT
CASGLTSNTGELFF
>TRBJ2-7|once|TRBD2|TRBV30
TGTGCCTGGAGTGCGGGACTAGCGGGGGTGCGAAGATTCCACGAGCAGTACTTC
CAWSAGLAGVRRFHEQYF
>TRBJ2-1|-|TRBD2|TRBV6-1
TGTGCCAGCAGTGGGACTAGCGAGTTCTACAATGAGCAGTTCTTC
CASSGTSEFYNEQFF
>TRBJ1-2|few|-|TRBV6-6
TGTGCCAGCAGTTACCGGGACCTATCAAAACCCTATGGCTACACCTTC
CASSYRDLSKPYGYTF
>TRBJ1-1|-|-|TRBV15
TGTGCCACCAGCAGAGTTGCGGATCAGAACACTGAAGCTTTCTTT
CATSRVADQNTEAFF
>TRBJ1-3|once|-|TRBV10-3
TGTGCCATCAGTGACCCCGGGACAACTGGAAACACCATATATTTT
CAISDPGTTGNTIYF
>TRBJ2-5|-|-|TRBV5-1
TGCGCCAGCAGCACGGATGGGAGCCAGTTCCAAGAGACCCAGTACTTC
CASSTDGSQFQETQYF
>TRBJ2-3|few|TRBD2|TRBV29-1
TGCAGCGTTGAGGGGGGGATCACAGATACGCAGTATTTT
CSVEGGITDTQYF
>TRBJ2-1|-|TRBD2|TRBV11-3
TGTGCCAGCAGCTCTATAGCGGGAAGGGAGCAGTTCTTC
CASSSIAGREQFF
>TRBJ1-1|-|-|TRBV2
TGTGCCAGCAGGGGTACGGGGGCGAGGAACACTGAAGCTTTCTTT
CASRGTGARNTEAFF
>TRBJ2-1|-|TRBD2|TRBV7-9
TGTGCCAGCAGCTTAGCGCTAAGCGGGGGTCATGAGCAGTTCTTC
CASSLALSGGHEQFF
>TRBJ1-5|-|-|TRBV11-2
TGTGCCAGCAGCTTAGCCCCCGGTGCCAATCAGCCCCAGCATTTT
CASSLAPGANQPQHF
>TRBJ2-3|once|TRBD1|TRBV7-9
TGTGCCAGCAGCTCCCCCCTGAGAACGGACAGGGATCTAAATACGCAGTATTTT
CASSSPLRTDRDLNTQYF
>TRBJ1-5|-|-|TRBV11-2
TGTGCCAGCAGCTTGGTACAGGGAAGGAACCAGCCCCAGCATTTT
CASSLVQGRNQPQHF
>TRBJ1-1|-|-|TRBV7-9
TGTGCCAGCAGCTTCGGGGCGAGCACTGAAGCTTTCTTT
CASSFGASTEAFF
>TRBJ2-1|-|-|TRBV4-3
TGCGCCAGCAGCCAAGCAGGGGCCAATTACAATGAGCAGTTCTTC
CASSQAGANYNEQFF
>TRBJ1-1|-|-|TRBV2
TGTGCCAGCAGCCAACAGACTAGGAACACTGAAGCTTTCTTT
CASSQQTRNTEAFF
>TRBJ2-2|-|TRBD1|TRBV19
TGTGCCAGTAGCTCCGGGACAGGGTTTTCGGGGGAGCTGTTTTTT
CASSSGTGFSGELFF
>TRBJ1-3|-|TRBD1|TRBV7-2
TGTGCCAGCAGCTTAGACGGGACAGGGGGCTCTAGAAACACCATATATTTT
CASSLDGTGGSRNTIYF
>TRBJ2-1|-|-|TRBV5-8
TGTGCCAGCAGCTTCCCGACTCCCCCTGAGCAGTTCTTC
CASSFPTPPEQFF
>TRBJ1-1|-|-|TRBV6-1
TGTGCCAGCAGATACGAGGGGGTAACTGAAGCTTTCTTT
CASRYEGVTEAFF
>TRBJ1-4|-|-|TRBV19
TGTGCCAGTAGTATGAACAGGGATGAAAAACTGTTTTTT
CASSMNRDEKLFF
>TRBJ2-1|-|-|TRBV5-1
TGCGCCAGCAGCCCCGCCGGGTCCGTTCCCAATGAGCAGTTCTTC
CASSPAGSVPNEQFF
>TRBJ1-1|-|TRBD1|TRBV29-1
TGCAGCGTTGAAGGTCAGGGGGCCGGGGCTTTCTTT
CSVEGQGAGAFF
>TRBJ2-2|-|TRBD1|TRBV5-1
TGCGCCAGCAGCTTGGAGGGACAGACTAACACCGGGGAGCTGTTTTTT
CASSLEGQTNTGELFF
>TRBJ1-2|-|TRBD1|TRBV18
TGTGCCAGCTCACCATTGACAGGGGGCGCGGGCTACACCTTC
CASSPLTGGAGYTF
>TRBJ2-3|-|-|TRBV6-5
TGTGCCACCAAGCGGGCCATCAGCACAGATACGCAGTATTTT
CATKRAISTDTQYF
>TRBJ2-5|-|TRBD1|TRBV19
TGTGCCAGTAGTGGACAGGGGACGACAGAGACCCAGTACTTC
CASSGQGTTETQYF
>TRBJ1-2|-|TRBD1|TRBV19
TGTGCCAGTAGTATTTCGGACAGGGCAGGGTATGGCTACACCTTC
CASSISDRAGYGYTF
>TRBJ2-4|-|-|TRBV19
TGTGCCAGTAGTCCCAACCGGGGCTCCAAAAACGGCAAAAACATTCAGTACTTC
CASSPNRGSKNGKNIQYF
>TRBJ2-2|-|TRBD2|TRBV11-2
TGTGCCAGCAGCCACCCGGGACTAACAAACACCGGGGAGCTGTTTTTT
CASSHPGLTNTGELFF
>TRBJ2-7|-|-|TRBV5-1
TGCGCCAGCAGCTTGGCCGTAAGGTCCTACGAGCAGTACTTC
CASSLAVRSYEQYF
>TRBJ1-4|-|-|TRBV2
TGTGCCAGCAGTGGGGACACGCCCGTTGCAACTAATGAAAAACTGTTTTTT
CASSGDTPVATNEKLFF
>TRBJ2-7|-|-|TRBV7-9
TGTGCCAGCAGCCACCCGTCCGACGAGCAGTACTTC
CASSHPSDEQYF
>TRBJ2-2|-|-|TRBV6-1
TGTGCCAGCAGTGAATCACGCAGGGGAAGTGGGGAGCTGTTTTTT
CASSESRRGSGELFF
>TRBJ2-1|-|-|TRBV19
TGTGCCAGTAGTATAGCAGGTAGCAGTAACAATGAGCAGTTCTTC
CASSIAGSSNNEQFF
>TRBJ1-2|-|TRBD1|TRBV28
TGTGCCAGCAGTACGGGACAGGGAGGGATCGGCTATGGCTACACCTTC
CASSTGQGGIGYGYTF
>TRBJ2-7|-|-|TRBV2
TGTGCCAGCAGTGAATGGCAGCTGAGCTCCTACGAGCAGTACTTC
CASSEWQLSSYEQYF
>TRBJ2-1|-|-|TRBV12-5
TGTGCTAGTCTCGGTCGGAATGACAATGAGCAGTTCTTC
CASLGRNDNEQFF
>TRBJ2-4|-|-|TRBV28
TGTGCCAGCAGTTCAGGGGCGGAAGCCAAAAACATTCAGTACTTC
CASSSGAEAKNIQYF
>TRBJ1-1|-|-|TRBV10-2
TGCGCCAGCAGTGAGGACCTACGCCGGGTCACTGAAGCTTTCTTT
CASSEDLRRVTEAFF
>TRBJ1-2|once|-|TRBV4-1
TGCGCCAGCAGCCAAGATCAATCGGGGACACCTATCTATGGCTACACCTTC
CASSQDQSGTPIYGYTF
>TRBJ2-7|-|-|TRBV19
TGTGCCAGTACAGTATCGGGGGACGGAGGAATGTACGAGCAGTACTTC
CASTVSGDGGMYEQYF
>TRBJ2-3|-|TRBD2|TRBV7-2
TGTGCCAGCAGCTTGCTAGGCGGGGGGGCCACTAGCACAGATACGCAGTATTTT
CASSLLGGGATSTDTQYF
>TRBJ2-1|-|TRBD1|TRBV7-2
TGTGCCAGCAGCTCCCCGGGACAGACCTACAATGAGCAGTTCTTC
CASSSPGQTYNEQFF
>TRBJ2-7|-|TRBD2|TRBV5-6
TGTGCCAGCAGCGCTACTAGCGGGGGCTCCTACGAGCAGTACTTC
CASSATSGGSYEQYF
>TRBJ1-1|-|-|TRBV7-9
TGTGCCAGCAGCTTAACAGGCATGAACACTGAAGCTTTCTTT
CASSLTGMNTEAFF
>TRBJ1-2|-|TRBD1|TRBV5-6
TGTGCCAGCAGCTACCCACTCTCGACAGGGAGCTATGGCTACACCTTC
CASSYPLSTGSYGYTF
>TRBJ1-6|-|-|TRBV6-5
TGTGCCAGCAGTTGGAGCCCCCAATCCTATAATTCACCCCTCCACTTT
CASSWSPQSYNSPLHF
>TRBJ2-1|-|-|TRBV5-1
TGCGCCAGCAGCTTGAGGCAGGGGACCCCCCCTCACAATGAGCAGTTCTTC
CASSLRQGTPPHNEQFF